The clone carrying this T cell receptor (beta chain) has just one count. Sequencing used immunoSEQ multiplex PCR; TCRdb keeps in-frame clones, though not all of them. The profile shows some 180,000 clones, more than 75% of them singletons. CDR1 and CDR2 (germline): LNHNV, YYDKDF (reference sequence). The CDR3 covers 13 residues. V was clipped by 9 bases and J by 4 bases, with 15 bases between them. This entry comes from a study of cytomegalovirus exposure and HLA in healthy donors. The source of this sequence is a young man in good health and CMV-seropositive. The chain employs TRBV15 and TRBJ1-2, with a tentative D call TRBD1 (6 bases). Sequences were obtained from PBMCs. The CDR3 nucleotides read TGTGCCACTCGACAGGAAAGGTCCTATGGCTACACCTTC. Protein: CATRQERSYGYTF.